This T cell receptor beta chain was sequenced during a study of cytomegalovirus exposure and HLA in healthy donors. The length of the CDR3 is 12 residues. J gave up 7 bases and V 3 bases, and 2 bases lay outside the gene matches. Looked up from germline, CDR1 is SGHVS and CDR2 is FQNEAQ. This PCR relied on a set of 60 Vbeta primers and 13 Jbeta primers. Using immunoSEQ multiplex PCR, the repertoire was profiled, and TCRdb retains in-frame clones only, with some absent. The repertoire holds 80,000 to 130,000 clones, with around three quarters as singletons. The chain has TRBV7-8 and TRBJ1-1; 7 nucleotides agree with TRBD1. This TCR derives from a woman in her fifties or sixties in good health and CMV-seropositive. Input material: PBMCs. This chain's CDR3 is CASSFWDSEAFF. DNA of the CDR3: TGTGCCAGCAGCTTCTGGGACAGTGAAGCTTTCTTT.